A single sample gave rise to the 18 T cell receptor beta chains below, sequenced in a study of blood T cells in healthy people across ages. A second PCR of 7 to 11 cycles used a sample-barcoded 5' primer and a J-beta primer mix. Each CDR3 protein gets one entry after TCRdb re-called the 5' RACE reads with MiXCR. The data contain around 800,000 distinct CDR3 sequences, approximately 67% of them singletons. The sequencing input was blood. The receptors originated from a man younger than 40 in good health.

The CDR3 DNA reads TGCAGTGCTCCTGACAGGCCCTCCTCCTACGAGCAGTACTTC. It encodes CSAPDRPSSYEQYF. The V call is TRBV20-1, the J call TRBJ2-7; D is perhaps TRBD1 (6 bases). The CDR3 is 14 amino acids. V lost 5 bases to trimming and J lost 0 bases, with 14 bases between them. Germline CDR1 and CDR2: DFQATT and SNEGSKA (reference sequence).

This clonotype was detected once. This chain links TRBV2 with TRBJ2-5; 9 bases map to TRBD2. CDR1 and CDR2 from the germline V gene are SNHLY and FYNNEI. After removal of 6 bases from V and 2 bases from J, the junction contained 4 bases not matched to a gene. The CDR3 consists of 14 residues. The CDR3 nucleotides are TGTGCCAGCAGAGGGAGCGGGGGGCAAGAGACCCAGTACTTC. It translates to CASRGSGGQETQYF.

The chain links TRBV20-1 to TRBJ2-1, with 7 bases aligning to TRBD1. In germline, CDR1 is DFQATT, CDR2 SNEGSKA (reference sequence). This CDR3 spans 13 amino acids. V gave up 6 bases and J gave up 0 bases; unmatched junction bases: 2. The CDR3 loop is CSADRYSYNEQFF. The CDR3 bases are TGCAGTGCGGACAGGTACTCCTACAATGAGCAGTTCTTC.

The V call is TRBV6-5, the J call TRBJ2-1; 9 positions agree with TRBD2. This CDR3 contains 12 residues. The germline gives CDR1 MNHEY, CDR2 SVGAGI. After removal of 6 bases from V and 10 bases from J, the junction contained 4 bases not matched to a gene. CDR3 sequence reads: CASRTGTSEQFF. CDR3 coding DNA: TGTGCCAGCAGGACCGGGACTAGCGAGCAGTTCTTC.

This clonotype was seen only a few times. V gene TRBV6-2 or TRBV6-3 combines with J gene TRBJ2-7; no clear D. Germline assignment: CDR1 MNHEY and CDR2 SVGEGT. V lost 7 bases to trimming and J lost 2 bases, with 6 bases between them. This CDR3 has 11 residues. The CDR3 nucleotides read TGTGCCAGCACCGCCGCCTACGAGCAGTACTTC. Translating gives CASTAAYEQYF.

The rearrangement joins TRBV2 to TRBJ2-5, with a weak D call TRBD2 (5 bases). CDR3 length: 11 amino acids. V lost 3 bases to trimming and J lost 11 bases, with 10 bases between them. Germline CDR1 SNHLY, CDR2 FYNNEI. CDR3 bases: TGTGCCAGCAGTGAGACAAGGAGGCAGTACTTC. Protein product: CASSETRRQYF.

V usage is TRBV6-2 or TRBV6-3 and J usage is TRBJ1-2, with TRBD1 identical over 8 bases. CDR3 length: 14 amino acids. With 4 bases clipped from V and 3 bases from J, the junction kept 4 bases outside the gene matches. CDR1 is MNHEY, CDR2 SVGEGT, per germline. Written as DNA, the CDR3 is TGTGCCAGCAGTTCGGAGACAGGGGACTATGGCTACACCTTC. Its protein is CASSSETGDYGYTF.

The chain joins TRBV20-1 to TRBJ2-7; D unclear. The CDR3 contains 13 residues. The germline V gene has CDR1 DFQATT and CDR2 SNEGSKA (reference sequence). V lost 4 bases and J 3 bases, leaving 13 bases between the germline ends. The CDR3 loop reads CSATPGIGYEQYF. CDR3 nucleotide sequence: TGCAGTGCTACCCCAGGCATCGGCTACGAGCAGTACTTC.

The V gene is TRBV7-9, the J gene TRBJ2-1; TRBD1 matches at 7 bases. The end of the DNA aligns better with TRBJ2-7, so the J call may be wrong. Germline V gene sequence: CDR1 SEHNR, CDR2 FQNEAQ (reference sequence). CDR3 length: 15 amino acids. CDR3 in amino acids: CASSSTGLMLGEQYF. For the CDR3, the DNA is TGTGCCAGCAGCTCGACAGGGTTAATGCTAGGCGAGCAGTACTTC.

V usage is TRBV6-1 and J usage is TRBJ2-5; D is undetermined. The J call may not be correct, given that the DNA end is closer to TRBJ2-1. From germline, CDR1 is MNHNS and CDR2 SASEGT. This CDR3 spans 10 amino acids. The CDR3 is CASLQETQFF. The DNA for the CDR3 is TGTGCCAGCCTTCAAGAGACCCAGTTCTTC.

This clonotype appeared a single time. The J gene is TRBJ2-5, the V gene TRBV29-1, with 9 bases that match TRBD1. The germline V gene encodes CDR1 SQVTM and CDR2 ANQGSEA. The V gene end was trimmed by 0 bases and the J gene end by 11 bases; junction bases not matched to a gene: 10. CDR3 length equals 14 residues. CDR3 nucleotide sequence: TGCAGCGTTGAAGAGGGACAGGGTCCTTACAAGCAGTACTTC. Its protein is CSVEEGQGPYKQYF.

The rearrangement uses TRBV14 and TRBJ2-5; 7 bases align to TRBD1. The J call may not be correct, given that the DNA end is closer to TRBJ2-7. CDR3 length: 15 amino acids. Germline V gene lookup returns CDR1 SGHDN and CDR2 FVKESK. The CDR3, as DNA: TGTGCCAGCAGCCTCTCGACAGGGTGGACCTACGAGCAGTACTTC. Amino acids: CASSLSTGWTYEQYF.

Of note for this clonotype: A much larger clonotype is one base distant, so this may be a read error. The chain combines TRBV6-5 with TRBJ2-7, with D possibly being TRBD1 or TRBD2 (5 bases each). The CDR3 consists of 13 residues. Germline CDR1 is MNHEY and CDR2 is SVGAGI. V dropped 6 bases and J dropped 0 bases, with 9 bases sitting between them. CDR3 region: CASSRDLSYEQYF. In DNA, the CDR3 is TGTGCCAGCAGCCGGGACCTCTCCTACGAGCAGTACTTC.

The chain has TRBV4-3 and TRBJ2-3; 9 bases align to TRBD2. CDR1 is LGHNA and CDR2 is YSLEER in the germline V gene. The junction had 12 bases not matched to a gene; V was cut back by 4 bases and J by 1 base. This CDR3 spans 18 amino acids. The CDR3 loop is CASSLHSGGPRGTDTQYF. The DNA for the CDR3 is TGCGCCAGCAGCCTCCATAGCGGGGGCCCTAGGGGCACAGATACGCAGTATTTT.

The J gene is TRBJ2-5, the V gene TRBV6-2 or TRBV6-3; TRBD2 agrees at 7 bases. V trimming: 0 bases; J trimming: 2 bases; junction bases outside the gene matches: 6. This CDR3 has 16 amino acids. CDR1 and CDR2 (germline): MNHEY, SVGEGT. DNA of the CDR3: TGTGCCAGCAGTTACTCGACAGCGGGGAAGCAAGAGACCCAGTACTTC. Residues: CASSYSTAGKQETQYF.

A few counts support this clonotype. CDR3 DNA sequence: TGTGCCAGTACCCAGCGGGTCCCTGGCGAGCAGTACTTC. Translating gives CASTQRVPGEQYF. V gene TRBV2 combines with J gene TRBJ2-7; possibly TRBD2 for D (6 bases). V was shortened by 9 bases and J by 6 bases, with 18 bases between the two germline ends. The CDR3 contains 13 residues. The V gene's germline CDR1 is SNHLY and CDR2 FYNNEI.

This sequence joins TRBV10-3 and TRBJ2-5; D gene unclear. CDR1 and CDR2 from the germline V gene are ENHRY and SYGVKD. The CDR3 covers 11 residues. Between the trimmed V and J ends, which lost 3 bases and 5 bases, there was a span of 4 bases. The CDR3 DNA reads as TGTGCCATCAGTGATGAGGAGACCCAGTACTTC. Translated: CAISDEETQYF.

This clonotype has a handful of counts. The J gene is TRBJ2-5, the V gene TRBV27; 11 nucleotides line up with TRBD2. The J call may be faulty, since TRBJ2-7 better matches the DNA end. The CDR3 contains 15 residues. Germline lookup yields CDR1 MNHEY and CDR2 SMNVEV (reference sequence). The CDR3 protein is CASSLTTSGRGEQYF. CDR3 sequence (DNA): TGTGCCAGCAGTTTAACCACTAGCGGGAGAGGCGAGCAGTACTTC.